A selection of T cell receptor beta chains follows, all from one sample in a study of identical twins. TCRdb passed the 5' RACE reads through MiXCR, listing each CDR3 protein once. The table has under 300,000 distinct CDR3 sequences, over 13% seen once. Sequencing used memory (CD45RO+) T cells sorted from blood. The receptors shown here come from a woman aged 18-35 years in good health. Both conserved end residues are part of each CDR3. A D gene is named only where the DNA matches it firmly. Some rows mark clone size as missing; the rest say once, few, many or name a class of expanded clone.

j_call v_call d_call clone_size cdr3_aa cdr3_nt
TRBJ2-1 TRBV3-1 - many CASSQLAVNEQFF TGTGCCAGCAGCCAATTAGCGGTCAATGAGCAGTTCTTC
TRBJ2-5 TRBV11-3 TRBD2 many CASTHSGLAEETQYF TGTGCCAGCACCCATTCAGGACTAGCCGAAGAGACCCAGTACTTC
TRBJ2-1 TRBV20-1 - - CSARDLGGNSYNEQFF TGCAGTGCTAGAGATCTCGGAGGGAACTCCTACAATGAGCAGTTCTTC
TRBJ2-7 TRBV7-2 - - CASSSRDTYEQYF TGTGCCAGCAGCTCGCGGGACACTTACGAGCAGTACTTC
TRBJ2-7 TRBV6-5 - - CASSYSMQSPARQYF TGTGCCAGCAGTTACTCGATGCAGTCTCCGGCTCGGCAGTACTTC
TRBJ2-5 TRBV9 - few CASSVSETQYF TGTGCCAGCAGCGTTTCAGAGACCCAGTACTTC
TRBJ2-7 TRBV5-1 TRBD1 few CASSFSGGMIYEQYF TGCGCCAGCAGCTTTTCAGGGGGAATGATCTACGAGCAGTACTTC
TRBJ2-5 TRBV6-2/TRBV6-3 TRBD2 many CASSYVASGSSRETQYF TGTGCCAGCAGTTACGTGGCTAGCGGGAGTTCACGTGAGACCCAGTACTTC
TRBJ2-7 TRBV7-2 - many CASSQVGQAGVKYF TGTGCCAGCAGCCAGGTGGGGCAGGCCGGGGTTAAGTACTTC
TRBJ1-1 TRBV5-4 - many CASSLKLWDAENTEAFF TGTGCCAGCAGCTTGAAACTGTGGGACGCCGAGAACACTGAAGCTTTCTTT
TRBJ2-3 TRBV12-3/TRBV12-4 - many CASRGGYDTQYF TGTGCCAGCAGAGGTGGCTATGATACGCAGTATTTT
TRBJ1-2 TRBV29-1 TRBD1 few CSVAGQGKSGYTF TGCAGCGTTGCGGGACAGGGGAAAAGTGGCTACACCTTC
TRBJ2-7 TRBV4-1 TRBD2 - CASSLRTSGNYEQYF TGCGCCAGCAGCCTACGGACTAGCGGGAACTACGAGCAGTACTTC
TRBJ2-1 TRBV19 TRBD2 - CASSLSGLNNEQFF TGTGCCAGTAGTCTTAGCGGGTTAAACAATGAGCAGTTCTTC
TRBJ1-1 TRBV5-1 TRBD1 many CASSLGQMNTEAFF TGTGCCAGCAGTTTGGGACAGATGAACACTGAAGCTTTCTTT
TRBJ2-3 TRBV5-5 - - CASSPGLVTDTQYF TGTGCCAGCAGCCCAGGGCTCGTCACAGATACGCAGTATTTT
TRBJ2-7 TRBV24-1 - few CATSVRGRDEQYF TGTGCCACCAGTGTAAGGGGCCGGGACGAGCAGTACTTC
TRBJ2-5 TRBV6-5 - - CASSYYGVVETQYF TGTGCCAGCAGTTACTACGGAGTGGTGGAGACCCAGTACTTC
TRBJ1-5 TRBV19 - few CAPTRRRYSNQPQHF TGTGCCCCGACCCGACGGAGATATAGCAATCAGCCCCAGCATTTT
TRBJ1-4 TRBV4-2 - few CASSHTGQANEKLFF TGTGCCAGCAGCCATACCGGACAAGCTAATGAAAAACTGTTTTTT
TRBJ1-1 TRBV3-1 - - CASSSSSGTWAFF TGTGCCAGCAGCTCCTCATCCGGGACATGGGCTTTCTTT
TRBJ2-6 TRBV6-2/TRBV6-3 - few CASSYFGGSGANVLTF TGTGCCAGCAGTTACTTTGGGGGCTCTGGGGCCAACGTCCTGACTTTC
TRBJ2-6 TRBV10-2 - few CATRSSGANVLTF TGCGCCACCCGATCCTCTGGGGCCAACGTCCTGACTTTC
TRBJ1-5 TRBV20-1 - few CSASGWGGGSNQPQHF TGCAGTGCTAGCGGTTGGGGTGGCGGGAGCAATCAGCCCCAGCATTTT
TRBJ2-1 TRBV6-1 TRBD2 - CASTYGVAGVNEQFF TGTGCCAGCACCTACGGGGTAGCGGGAGTGAATGAGCAGTTCTTC
TRBJ1-1 TRBV10-3 TRBD1 few CAMRDRESTEAFF TGTGCCATGCGGGACAGGGAGTCCACTGAAGCTTTCTTT
TRBJ2-7 TRBV7-2 TRBD2 once CASRPLAGGPNEQYF TGTGCCAGCAGACCCCTGGCGGGAGGGCCCAACGAGCAGTACTTC
TRBJ2-6 TRBV3-1 - few CATSGANVLTF TGTGCCACCTCTGGGGCCAACGTCCTGACTTTC
TRBJ1-1 TRBV29-1 - few CSDIWAVQNTEAFF TGCAGCGATATATGGGCGGTACAAAACACTGAAGCTTTCTTT
TRBJ2-5 TRBV12-3/TRBV12-4 - - CASSLFGYLVWTQYF TGTGCCAGCAGTTTATTCGGGTACCTCGTGTGGACCCAGTACTTC
TRBJ2-7 TRBV27 TRBD1 few CASGTGTSYEQYF TGTGCCAGCGGGACAGGGACGTCCTACGAGCAGTACTTC
TRBJ1-2 TRBV7-9 - - CASSLLRPTGGTYGYTF TGTGCCAGCAGCTTACTGCGGCCGACCGGAGGGACCTATGGCTACACCTTC
TRBJ2-5 TRBV6-2/TRBV6-3 - - CASSYSQTQYF TGTGCCAGCAGTTACTCACAGACCCAGTACTTC
TRBJ1-2 TRBV20-1 - - CSASARVIASGSGYTF TGCAGTGCTAGCGCTCGAGTGATAGCGTCCGGCTCTGGCTACACCTTC
TRBJ1-1 TRBV20-1 - - CSAREAANTEAFF TGCAGTGCTAGAGAGGCCGCGAACACTGAAGCTTTCTTT
TRBJ1-2 TRBV3-1 TRBD1 few CASSTGVGYTF TGTGCCAGCTCGACAGGGGTCGGCTACACCTTC
TRBJ2-1 TRBV20-1 TRBD2 few CSAYGLAGVRYNEQFF TGCAGTGCCTATGGACTAGCGGGAGTTCGGTACAATGAGCAGTTCTTC
TRBJ2-2 TRBV6-1 TRBD2 few CASGRGGNTGELFF TGTGCCAGCGGCCGGGGGGGCAACACCGGGGAGCTGTTTTTT
TRBJ2-7 TRBV2 - - CASSFGLPYEQYF TGTGCCAGCAGTTTCGGGTTACCATACGAGCAGTACTTC
TRBJ1-1 TRBV4-3 - - CASSQEPGLRNTEAFF TGCGCCAGCAGCCAAGAACCAGGACTCCGGAACACTGAAGCTTTCTTT
TRBJ1-2 TRBV29-1 TRBD1 few CSVEDRSRRGYTF TGCAGCGTCGAGGACAGGAGTCGTCGTGGCTACACCTTC
TRBJ2-3 TRBV20-1 TRBD2 many CSARVLLLAGGLADTQYF TGCAGTGCTAGAGTTCTATTACTAGCGGGGGGCCTAGCAGATACGCAGTATTTT
TRBJ2-7 TRBV6-4 - - CASSDSTDCCEQYF TGTGCCAGCAGTGACTCAACCGACTGCTGCGAGCAGTACTTC
TRBJ2-7 TRBV6-5 - - CASSYSNRRQVIWYF TGTGCCAGCAGTTACTCGAACCGACGACAGGTGATTTGGTACTTC
TRBJ2-5 TRBV5-1 - few CASSWGKRAGETQYF TGCGCCAGCAGCTGGGGCAAAAGGGCGGGAGAGACCCAGTACTTC
TRBJ2-5 TRBV4-1 TRBD2 few CASSLLAGGLAETQYF TGCGCCAGCAGCCTTCTAGCGGGAGGTTTGGCGGAGACCCAGTACTTC
TRBJ2-5 TRBV5-1 TRBD2 - CASSIAGGETQYF TGCGCCAGCAGCATAGCGGGGGGAGAGACCCAGTACTTC
TRBJ2-1 TRBV20-1 TRBD2 many CSAPTSGGSSYNEQFF TGCAGTGCCCCGACTAGCGGGGGAAGCTCCTACAATGAGCAGTTCTTC
TRBJ1-1 TRBV6-6 - - CASSYNRELEAFF TGTGCCAGCAGTTACAATAGGGAGCTAGAAGCTTTCTTT
TRBJ2-1 TRBV20-1 TRBD2 few CSAGSGRGGRFEQFF TGCAGTGCAGGGAGTGGGCGGGGGGGCCGATTTGAGCAGTTCTTC
TRBJ2-3 TRBV5-5 - - CASSSRWGGTDTQYF TGTGCCAGCAGCTCGCGCTGGGGAGGCACAGATACGCAGTATTTT
TRBJ1-6 TRBV4-3 - - CASSQESISGSGSPLHF TGCGCCAGCAGCCAAGAGTCTATATCGGGGTCCGGTTCACCCCTCCACTTT
TRBJ2-5 TRBV12-3/TRBV12-4 - many CASSPGGTQYF TGTGCCAGCAGCCCCGGTGGGACCCAGTACTTC
TRBJ1-1 TRBV2 - few CASSEAQGNTEAFF TGTGCCAGCAGTGAAGCGCAGGGGAACACTGAAGCTTTCTTT
TRBJ2-6 TRBV29-1 - - CSVDLGGSGANVLTF TGCAGCGTGGACCTGGGGGGCTCTGGGGCCAACGTCCTGACTTTC
TRBJ2-3 TRBV29-1 - few CSVDGRGDTQYF TGCAGCGTTGATGGCCGTGGAGATACGCAGTATTTT
TRBJ1-2 TRBV7-9 - few CASSPPGDSIYGYTF TGTGCCAGCAGCCCCCCAGGGGATTCGATATATGGCTACACCTTC
TRBJ1-4 TRBV7-9 - - CAGSRGVREKLFF TGTGCCGGGTCGAGGGGGGTCCGGGAAAAACTGTTTTTT
TRBJ2-5 TRBV16 - - CASSHNRQETQYF TGTGCCAGCAGCCACAACAGGCAAGAGACCCAGTACTTC